This T cell receptor beta chain was recorded in a study of T cell changes during pregnancy in multiple sclerosis. The protocol was immunoSEQ multiplex PCR, while the TCRdb copy is restricted to in-frame clones and leaves out a portion. The sample has 35,000 to 50,000 clones; approximately 90% are singletons. V lost 3 bases, J lost 4 bases, and 24 bases lay in between. The CDR3 covers 18 residues. CDR1 is MDHEN and CDR2 is SYDVKM in the germline V gene. Material: CD4+ T cells from peripheral blood mononuclear cells, obtained in the third trimester of pregnancy. The source is a female donor in good health, enrolled as a control in a pregnancy study. The rearrangement uses TRBV28 and TRBJ1-1; D ambiguous. CDR3: CASSLIGKDLGRATEAFF. CDR3 sequence (DNA): TGTGCCAGCAGTTTGATTGGGAAGGACCTTGGGAGGGCCACTGAAGCTTTCTTT.